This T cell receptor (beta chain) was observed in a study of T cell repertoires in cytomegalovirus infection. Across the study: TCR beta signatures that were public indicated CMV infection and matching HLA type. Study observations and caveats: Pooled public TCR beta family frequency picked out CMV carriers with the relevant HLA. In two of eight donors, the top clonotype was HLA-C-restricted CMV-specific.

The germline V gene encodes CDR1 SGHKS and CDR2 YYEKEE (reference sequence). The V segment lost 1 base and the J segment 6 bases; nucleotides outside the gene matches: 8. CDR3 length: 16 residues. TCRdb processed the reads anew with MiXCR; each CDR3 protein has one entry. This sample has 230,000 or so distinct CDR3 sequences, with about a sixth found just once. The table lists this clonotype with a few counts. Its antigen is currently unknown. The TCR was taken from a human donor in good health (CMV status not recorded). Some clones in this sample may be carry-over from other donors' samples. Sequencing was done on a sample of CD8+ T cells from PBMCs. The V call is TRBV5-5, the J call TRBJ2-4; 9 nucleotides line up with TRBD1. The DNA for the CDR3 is TGTGCCAGCAGCTTGCGACAGGGGGGATCCTCAAACATTCAGTACTTC. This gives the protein CASSLRQGGSSNIQYF.